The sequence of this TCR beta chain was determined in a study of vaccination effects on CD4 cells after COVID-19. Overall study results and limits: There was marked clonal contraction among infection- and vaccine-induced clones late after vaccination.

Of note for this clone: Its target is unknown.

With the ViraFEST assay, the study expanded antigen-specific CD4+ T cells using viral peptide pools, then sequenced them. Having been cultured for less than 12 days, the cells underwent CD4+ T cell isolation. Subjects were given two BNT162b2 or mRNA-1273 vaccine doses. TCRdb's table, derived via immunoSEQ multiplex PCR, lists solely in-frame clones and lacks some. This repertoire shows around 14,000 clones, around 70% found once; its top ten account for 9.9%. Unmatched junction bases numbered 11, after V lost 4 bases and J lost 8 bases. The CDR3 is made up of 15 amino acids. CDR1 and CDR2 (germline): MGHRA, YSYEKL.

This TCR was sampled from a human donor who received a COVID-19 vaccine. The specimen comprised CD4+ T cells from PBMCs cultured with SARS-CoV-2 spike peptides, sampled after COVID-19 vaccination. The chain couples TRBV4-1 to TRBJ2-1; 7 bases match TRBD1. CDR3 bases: TGCGCCAGCAGCCCTGAGTTAGACAGGGACGATGAGCAGTTCTTC. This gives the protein CASSPELDRDDEQFF.